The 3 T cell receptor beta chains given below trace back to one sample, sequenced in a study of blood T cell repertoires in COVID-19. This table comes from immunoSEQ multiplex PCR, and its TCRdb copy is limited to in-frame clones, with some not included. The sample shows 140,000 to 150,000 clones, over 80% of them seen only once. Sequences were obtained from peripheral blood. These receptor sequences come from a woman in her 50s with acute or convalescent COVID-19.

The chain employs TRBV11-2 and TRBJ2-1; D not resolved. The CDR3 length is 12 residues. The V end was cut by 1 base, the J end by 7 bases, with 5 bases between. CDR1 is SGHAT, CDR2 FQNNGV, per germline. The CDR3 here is CASSLAKNEQFF. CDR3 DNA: TGTGCCAGCAGCTTAGCTAAAAATGAGCAGTTCTTC.

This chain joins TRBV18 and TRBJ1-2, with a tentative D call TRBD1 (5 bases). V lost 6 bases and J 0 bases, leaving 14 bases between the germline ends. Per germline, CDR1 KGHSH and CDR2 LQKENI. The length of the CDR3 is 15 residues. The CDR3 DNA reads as TGTGCCAGCTCGCGGACCGACAGATCTAACTATGGCTACACCTTC. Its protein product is CASSRTDRSNYGYTF.

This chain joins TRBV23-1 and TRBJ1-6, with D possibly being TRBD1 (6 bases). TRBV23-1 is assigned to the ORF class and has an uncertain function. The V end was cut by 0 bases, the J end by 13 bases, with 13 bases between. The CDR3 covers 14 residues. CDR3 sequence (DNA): TGCGCCAGCAGTCAATCACAGGGTTTTGGTCCCCTCCACTTT. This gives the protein CASSQSQGFGPLHF.